This is a list of T cell receptor beta chains from one sample in a study of cytomegalovirus exposure and HLA in healthy donors. Method: immunoSEQ multiplex PCR; TCRdb's copy keeps in-frame clones and lacks some. Found here are about 150,000 clones, about 80% of them singletons; the top ten hold 4%. The sample comprised PBMCs. These receptors all come from a woman in her forties in good health and CMV-seronegative. CDR3s include the opening cysteine and the closing phenylalanine or tryptophan. D genes are given only for firm matches. Clone size is shown for a subset of rows, as once, few, many or a class of expanded clone.

J gene | V gene | D gene | clone size | CDR3 protein
TRBJ2-2 | TRBV11-2 | - | - | CASSSTGRTTGELFF
TRBJ2-7 | TRBV27 | - | - | CASTSYKGGGEQYF
TRBJ2-5 | TRBV5-1 | TRBD1 | - | CASSRRTGETETQYF
TRBJ2-1 | TRBV11-2 | TRBD2 | few | CASSLQSGGNNEQFF
TRBJ1-1 | TRBV5-1 | TRBD1 | - | CASSVGTEPNTEAFF
TRBJ2-7 | TRBV7-2 | TRBD2 | - | CASSLLAGAYEQYF
TRBJ1-3 | TRBV28 | - | - | CASSRTGLIISGNTIYF
TRBJ1-1 | TRBV6-5 | TRBD1 | - | CASSQDRAMNTEAFF
TRBJ2-1 | TRBV10-3 | TRBD2 | - | CAISPAPGLGDNEQFF
TRBJ2-7 | TRBV5-6 | TRBD1 | - | CASSRMDRSPEQYF
TRBJ1-1 | TRBV7-9 | - | - | CASSLHETVNTEAFF
TRBJ2-7 | TRBV19 | TRBD1 | - | CASSMDRGREQYF
TRBJ2-5 | TRBV5-1 | TRBD1 | - | CASSLNRGSSETQYF
TRBJ1-1 | TRBV6-6 | TRBD1 | - | CASGTGANTEAFF
TRBJ1-2 | TRBV15 | - | - | CATSRGGGGYGYTF
TRBJ2-1 | TRBV29-1 | TRBD2 | - | CSVGTGGGSYNEQFF
TRBJ1-6 | TRBV4-1 | - | - | CASSHLQDRFYNSPLHF
TRBJ2-1 | TRBV29-1 | - | - | CSVGDKSSYNEQFF
TRBJ2-1 | TRBV5-1 | TRBD1 | once | CASSSSQGVYNEQFF
TRBJ2-5 | TRBV4-1 | - | - | CASSFQGFQETQYF
TRBJ2-3 | TRBV5-6 | - | - | CASSLSRRDTQYF
TRBJ1-4 | TRBV7-9 | TRBD1 | - | CASSSTGGLNEKLFF
TRBJ2-4 | TRBV28 | - | - | CASSSKTVNLAKNIQYF
TRBJ2-1 | TRBV30 | TRBD2 | - | CAWRGGGKNEQFF
TRBJ2-1 | TRBV6-1 | TRBD2 | once | CASLQPGTSVEQFF
TRBJ2-3 | TRBV5-1 | - | - | CASTQGLRTDTQYF
TRBJ2-6 | TRBV29-1 | - | - | CSVARSGANVLTF
TRBJ1-1 | TRBV7-2 | - | few | CASSGWALGNTEAFF
TRBJ2-1 | TRBV5-1 | TRBD2 | - | CASSLEASGRNEQFF
TRBJ1-1 | TRBV5-1 | - | - | CASSLRGQNTEAFF
TRBJ1-4 | TRBV6-5 | - | - | CASRTVATNEKLFF
TRBJ2-3 | TRBV25-1 | - | once | CASLLDTQYF
TRBJ1-1 | TRBV5-1 | TRBD1 | once | CASSWASTGGNTEAFF
TRBJ1-1 | TRBV9 | TRBD1 | - | CASSAGTGRSNTEAFF
TRBJ1-2 | TRBV5-1 | - | - | CASSSRQSLYGYTF
TRBJ1-3 | TRBV2 | TRBD1 | - | CASLARTGPDTIYF
TRBJ1-2 | TRBV6-6 | TRBD1 | once | CASSGTGGGGYTF
TRBJ2-7 | TRBV27 | - | - | CASSLDSRYEQYF
TRBJ2-7 | TRBV28 | - | - | CASDSSYEQYF
TRBJ2-7 | TRBV10-1 | - | - | CASRTGRFRYEQYF
TRBJ1-3 | TRBV18 | - | - | CASSSNTGTGNTIYF
TRBJ1-1 | TRBV6-5 | TRBD1 | - | CASSYRHTGVRTEAFF
TRBJ2-5 | TRBV6-5 | TRBD1 | - | CASSLIGGEETQYF
TRBJ2-3 | TRBV5-5 | - | - | CASSLSSTPGGTDTQYF